The 2 T cell receptor beta chains below were found in one sample sequenced in a study of T cells in Graves' hyperthyroidism and ophthalmopathy. RNA transcripts were the template for amplifying TCR beta CDR3 regions. The HTBI primer set was used in a first-round RT-PCR of the TCR CDR3. TCRdb reprocessed the multiplex PCR reads with MiXCR, giving one entry per CDR3 protein. This table holds 550,000 to 700,000 distinct CDR3 sequences, roughly 50% found once. Material: peripheral blood or thyroid tissue (not recorded which). The receptors stem from an adult woman with Graves' disease, either hyperthyroidism or ophthalmopathy (not recorded which).

This clonotype was counted at least ten times. The chain joins TRBV7-9 to TRBJ2-5; 12 bases agree with TRBD2. Per germline, CDR1 SEHNR and CDR2 FQNEAQ (reference sequence). With V trimmed by 1 base and J by 0 bases, 0 bases remained unmatched. The CDR3 is 16 amino acids. The CDR3 region has the DNA TGTGCCAGCAGCTTAGGGACTAGCGGGAACCAAGAGACCCAGTACTTC. This translates into CASSLGTSGNQETQYF.

As for this clonotype: The junction shows a germline mismatch at one end, possibly a read error. V usage is TRBV10-3 and J usage is TRBJ1-2; the match to TRBD1 covers 9 bases. Looked up from germline, CDR1 is ENHRY and CDR2 is SYGVKD. The CDR3 length is 15 residues. CDR3: CASSYSGQGNYGYTF. Written as DNA, the CDR3 is TGTGCCAGCAGTTACTCGGGACAGGGCAACTATGGCTACACCTTC.